The 16 T cell receptor beta chains in this list originate from one sample, sequenced in a study of CD8 T cells in Susac syndrome. It was with random hexamers that roughly 0.45 to 1 ug RNA was reverse transcribed. Each CDR3 protein gets one entry after TCRdb re-called the immunoSEQ multiplex PCR reads with MiXCR. The sample lists 170,000 or so distinct CDR3 sequences; over 85% were seen once. Sequencing was performed on CD4+ T cells from PBMCs. The origin of the receptors is a human donor with multiple sclerosis.

This clonotype came up once. The chain joins TRBV7-2 to TRBJ2-7; a weak D match, TRBD2 (6 bases). Trimming left V 0 bases short and J 3 bases short, with 15 bases between. The CDR3 is 16 residues long. Germline V gene lookup returns CDR1 SGHTA and CDR2 FQGNSA. The CDR3 sequence is CASSLAFRETFYEQYF. In nucleotides, the CDR3 is TGTGCCAGCAGCTTAGCGTTCCGGGAGACATTCTACGAGCAGTACTTC.

V gene TRBV6-2 or TRBV6-3 combines with J gene TRBJ1-1; TRBD1 is a possible D gene (5 bases). Germline CDR1 MNHEY, CDR2 SVGEGT. V was pared by 7 bases and J by 6 bases, with 15 bases between. The CDR3 consists of 13 residues. CDR3 coding DNA: TGTGCCAGCAACCCCGGGGAAGGGGCTGAAGCTTTCTTT. It is translated as CASNPGEGAEAFF.

This chain connects TRBV7-9 to TRBJ2-7, with 7 bases matching TRBD2. This CDR3 has 14 amino acids. Per the germline V gene, CDR1 is SEHNR and CDR2 is FQNEAQ (reference sequence). V gave up 0 bases and J gave up 5 bases; unmatched junction bases: 4. CDR3 nucleotides: TGTGCCAGCAGCTTAGCGGGAGGGGAGAACGAGCAGTACTTC. Translation: CASSLAGGENEQYF. Supplemented by reference TRBV7-9 and TRBJ2-7, the full variable domain reads DTGVSQNPRHKITKRGQNVTFRCDPISEHNRLYWYRQTLGQGPEFLTYFQNEAQLEKSRLLSDRFSAERPKGSFSTLEIQRTEQGDSAMYLCASSLAGGENEQYFGPGTRLTVT.

V usage is TRBV6-1 and J usage is TRBJ2-7, with D unclear. This CDR3 contains 13 residues. Trimming removed 7 bases from V and 2 bases from J, with 12 bases in between. Germline V CDR1 and CDR2: MNHNS, SASEGT. The CDR3 spells CASIPTGTYEQYF. CDR3 DNA sequence: TGTGCCAGCATTCCGACTGGGACCTACGAGCAGTACTTC.

CDR3 sequence (DNA): TGCAGTGCTAGAGAACCTTCATGGGTCTACGAGCAGTACTTC. This translates into CSAREPSWVYEQYF. V and J are TRBV20-1 and TRBJ2-7, with unresolved D. This CDR3 spans 14 amino acids. Germline V gives CDR1 DFQATT, CDR2 SNEGSKA (reference sequence). The V end was cut by 0 bases, the J end by 3 bases, with 12 bases between.

This clonotype came up once. V is TRBV6-6 and J is TRBJ1-1; no clear D. Trimming stripped 11 bases from V and 4 bases from J, with 14 bases between. The germline V gene has CDR1 MNHNY and CDR2 SVGAGI (reference sequence). This CDR3 is built from 12 residues. The CDR3 bases are TGTGCCTCCCGAGGCCGGGCCACTGAAGCTTTCTTT. This sequence encodes CASRGRATEAFF.

The chain has TRBV11-2 and TRBJ1-4; D might be TRBD1 (6 bases). Trimming removed 4 bases at V and 7 bases at J, with 13 bases between. Germline-derived CDR1 and CDR2 are SGHAT and FQNNGV. CDR3 length equals 14 residues. The CDR3 loop reads CASSSGTYSEKLFF. The CDR3 DNA reads TGTGCCAGCAGCTCCGGGACATACAGTGAAAAACTGTTTTTT.

The chain combines TRBV4-2 with TRBJ2-1; 7 positions agree with TRBD1. Germline CDR1 LGHNA, CDR2 YNFKEQ. Trimming at V came to 2 bases and at J to 6 bases, leaving 4 bases not matched to a gene. This CDR3 is built from 14 residues. CDR3 amino acids: CASSQPQGLNEQFF. The CDR3 region has the DNA TGTGCCAGCAGCCAACCACAGGGGCTCAATGAGCAGTTCTTC.

The chain has TRBV6-1 and TRBJ1-1; 9 positions match TRBD1. The germline CDR1 and CDR2 sequences are MNHNS and SASEGT. The V and J ends lost 6 bases and 4 bases, in that order; junction bases with no gene match: 6. The CDR3 covers 14 residues. The CDR3 is CASRGQGGATEAFF. The CDR3 DNA reads TGTGCCAGCAGGGGACAGGGAGGGGCCACTGAAGCTTTCTTT.

The count of this clonotype is one. V usage is TRBV12-3 or TRBV12-4 and J usage is TRBJ2-2; 11 nucleotides agree with TRBD1. The CDR3 is 17 amino acids. With 5 bases clipped from V and 3 bases from J, the junction kept 8 bases outside the gene matches. The CDR3: CASSPRTGGGYTGELFF. CDR3 DNA sequence: TGTGCCAGCAGTCCTCGGACAGGGGGCGGGTACACCGGGGAGCTGTTTTTT.

The J gene is TRBJ2-1, the V gene TRBV14; D gene unclear. Trimming took 5 bases from V and 3 from J, leaving 8 bases between them. Germline V gene sequence: CDR1 SGHDN, CDR2 FVKESK. The CDR3 sequence is 13 residues long. The CDR3 sequence: CASSKDRYNEQFF. DNA for the CDR3: TGTGCCAGCAGCAAGGACCGCTACAATGAGCAGTTCTTC. Combining the CDR3 with reference TRBV14 and TRBJ2-1 gives the whole variable domain EAGVTQFPSHSVIEKGQTVTLRCDPISGHDNLYWYRRVMGKEIKFLLHFVKESKQDESGMPNNRFLAERTGGTYSTLKVQPAELEDSGVYFCASSKDRYNEQFFGPGTRLTVL.

This clonotype has only one observation. The chain employs TRBV30 and TRBJ2-1; weak D call: TRBD1 (6 bases). Trimming left V 0 bases short and J 7 bases short, with 13 bases between. The CDR3 is 14 amino acids. Germline V CDR1 and CDR2: GTSNPN, SVGIG (reference sequence). CDR3 nucleotides: TGTGCCTGGAGTGTACGAGGGGGAAGGAATGAGCAGTTCTTC. It translates to CAWSVRGGRNEQFF.

V usage is TRBV30 and J usage is TRBJ2-2; maybe TRBD2 (6 bases). V was trimmed by 1 base and J by 1 base, leaving 16 bases between them. The CDR3 runs to 17 residues. Germline assignment: CDR1 GTSNPN and CDR2 SVGIG (reference sequence). CDR3 protein: CAWSGPPSALNTGELFF. As DNA, the CDR3 is TGTGCCTGGAGTGGTCCCCCTAGCGCTTTGAACACCGGGGAGCTGTTTTTT.

The chain is built from TRBV30 and TRBJ1-2; D is uncertain. V was clipped by 2 bases and J by 4 bases, with 5 bases between them. This CDR3 spans 11 amino acids. Germline V gene sequence: CDR1 GTSNPN, CDR2 SVGIG (reference sequence). CDR3: CAWSRSYGYTF. The CDR3 nucleotides read TGTGCCTGGAGTCGGTCCTATGGCTACACCTTC.

The V call is TRBV11-2, the J call TRBJ2-3; weak D call: TRBD2 (5 bases). Looked up from germline, CDR1 is SGHAT and CDR2 is FQNNGV. The CDR3 runs 16 residues. Trimming pared 2 bases from V and 5 bases from J, leaving 17 bases between. Here the CDR3 reads CASSLLTGMRRDTQYF. CDR3 bases: TGTGCCAGCAGCTTACTAACGGGGATGCGGAGAGATACGCAGTATTTT. Full variable domain (rest looked up from reference TRBV11-2 and TRBJ2-3): EAGVAQSPRYKIIEKRQSVAFWCNPISGHATLYWYQQILGQGPKLLIQFQNNGVVDDSQLPKDRFSAERLKGVDSTLKIQPAKLEDSAVYLCASSLLTGMRRDTQYFGPGTRLTVL.

The CDR3 bases are TGTGCCAGCACCGGGCCGGCCTACGAGCAGTACTTC. It specifies CASTGPAYEQYF. This chain joins TRBV12-3 or TRBV12-4 and TRBJ2-7; no definite D call. Trimming removed 7 bases from V and 2 bases from J, with 9 bases in between. The CDR3 extends over 12 amino acids.